This T cell receptor beta chain was obtained from a study of blood T cells in healthy people across ages. A few counts support this clonotype. The germline V and J ends were trimmed by 2 bases and 1 base, with 8 bases remaining between them. CDR1 is MNHEY, CDR2 SVGAGI, per germline. The CDR3 contains 14 residues. Using a J-beta primer mix together with a sample-barcoded 5' primer, a second PCR was run for about 6 to 12 cycles. Template switching added a 12-random-nucleotide identifier to every cDNA molecule. TCRdb re-derived calls from the 5' RACE reads in MiXCR, one entry per CDR3 protein. The sample has about 1.8 million distinct CDR3 sequences; 40% to 55% are singletons. A minimum of 6 million PBMCs was isolated per sample. The total RNA that was extracted per sample amounted to at least 5 micrograms.

The TCR was taken from a woman aged 40 to 49 in good health. The J gene is TRBJ2-5, the V gene TRBV6-5; D is unresolved. The sequencing sample was made of blood. The chain's CDR3 is CASSYGDFQETQYF. DNA of the CDR3: TGTGCCAGCAGTTACGGGGATTTCCAAGAGACCCAGTACTTC.